Given below is one T cell receptor beta chain in context. This sample stems from a study of T cell changes during pregnancy in multiple sclerosis. Data came from immunoSEQ multiplex PCR; TCRdb stores just in-frame clones and leaves some out. The data show more than 95,000 clones, with approximately 90% seen just once and roughly 0.93% held by the top ten. CDR1 is SGDLS, CDR2 YYNGEE, per germline. The CDR3 runs to 16 residues. Trimming cost V 4 bases and J 6 bases, with 20 bases left between them. The chain has TRBV9 and TRBJ2-1, with D possibly matching TRBD1 (5 bases). This TCR was recovered from a female donor with multiple sclerosis, enrolled in a pregnancy study. The material was peripheral blood, obtained after pregnancy. The CDR3 nucleotides read TGTGCCAGCAGCTCTCTTCGACTGGGGCCGTTCAATGAGCAGTTCTTC. Its translation: CASSSLRLGPFNEQFF. Full variable domain (rest looked up from reference TRBV9 and TRBJ2-1): DSGVTQTPKHLITATGQRVTLRCSPRSGDLSVYWYQQSLDQGLQFLIQYYNGEERAKGNILERFSAQQFPDLHSELNLSSLELGDSALYFCASSSLRLGPFNEQFFGPGTRLTVL.